Shown below are 10 T cell receptor beta chains from a single sample sequenced in a study of T cell responses to AZD1222 COVID-19 vaccine. Profiled with immunoSEQ multiplex PCR; TCRdb holds only in-frame clones, not every one. The profile shows fewer than 200,000 clones, almost 90% of them singletons. The source was peripheral blood, collected 28 days after the second AZD1222 dose. These receptors came from an adult who received the AZD1222 COVID-19 vaccine.

The chain recombines TRBV18 with TRBJ2-7; 9 bases map to TRBD1. The CDR3 is 16 residues long. CDR1 is KGHSH, CDR2 LQKENI, per germline. Trimming at V came to 3 bases and at J to 5 bases, leaving 11 bases not matched to a gene. The CDR3 region has the DNA TGTGCCAGCTCACCCCTATTGGGACAGGGAAGACACGAGCAGTACTTC. Protein: CASSPLLGQGRHEQYF.

This clone was detected once. V and J are TRBV5-1 and TRBJ2-7, with D hard to call. Germline lookup yields CDR1 SGHRS and CDR2 YFSETQ. The CDR3 contains 14 residues. The V gene lost 5 bases and the J gene lost 3 bases, with 15 bases spanning the gap. CDR3 DNA sequence: TGCGCCAGCAGTCCCCGTGAACCAGGCTACGAGCAGTACTTC. Translation gives CASSPREPGYEQYF.

This chain links TRBV14 with TRBJ2-2, with D uncertain. Germline values: CDR1 SGHDN, CDR2 FVKESK. The CDR3 length is 14 residues. V lost 1 base to trimming and J lost 3 bases, with 6 bases between them. The CDR3 nucleotides are TGTGCCAGCAGCCAAGTCCGTGACACCGGGGAGCTGTTTTTT. This codes for CASSQVRDTGELFF.

The rearrangement joins TRBV5-4 to TRBJ2-6; D perhaps matches TRBD2 (6 bases). The V gene's germline CDR1 is SGHNT and CDR2 YYREEE (reference sequence). Trimming removed 0 bases at V and 9 bases at J, with 16 bases between. This CDR3 spans 16 amino acids. The CDR3 DNA reads TGTGCCAGCAGCTTGGGGGGGGTAATGGTTGTCAACGTCCTGACTTTC. It encodes CASSLGGVMVVNVLTF.

The chain is built from TRBV7-9 and TRBJ1-2; 9 bases are shared with TRBD1. CDR1 is SEHNR and CDR2 is FQNEAQ in the germline V gene (reference sequence). This CDR3 contains 13 residues. With 6 bases clipped from V and 8 bases from J, the junction kept 7 bases outside the gene matches. The CDR3 protein is CASSSGQGFGYTF. DNA for the CDR3: TGTGCCAGCAGTTCGGGACAGGGATTCGGCTACACCTTC.

The rearrangement joins TRBV12-5 to TRBJ1-4; D uncertain. Trimming pared 6 bases from V and 0 bases from J, leaving 5 bases between. This CDR3 contains 13 residues. Germline V lookup: CDR1 LGHNT, CDR2 FRNRAP. Here the CDR3 reads CASGTTTNEKLFF. The CDR3, as DNA: TGTGCTAGTGGCACTACAACTAATGAAAAACTGTTTTTT.

CDR3 nucleotide sequence: TGTGCCAGCAGCTTAGGAGTGAACACTGAAGCTTTCTTT. This sequence encodes CASSLGVNTEAFF. The genes are TRBV5-4 and TRBJ1-1; D is undetermined. V lost 2 bases and J 0 bases, leaving 5 bases between the germline ends. CDR1 is SGHNT, CDR2 YYREEE, per germline (reference sequence). CDR3 size: 13 residues.

The genes are TRBV5-1 and TRBJ1-2, with D possibly TRBD1 on 5 matching bases. There are 14 residues in the CDR3. Trimming cost V 4 bases and J 4 bases, with 14 bases left between them. Germline V gene lookup returns CDR1 SGHRS and CDR2 YFSETQ. The CDR3: CASSAVDGTYGYTF. The CDR3 coding sequence is TGCGCCAGCAGCGCGGTGGATGGGACCTATGGCTACACCTTC. Complete variable domain (other parts from reference TRBV5-1 and TRBJ1-2): KAGVTQTPRYLIKTRGQQVTLSCSPISGHRSVSWYQQTPGQGLQFLFEYFSETQRNKGNFPGRFSGRQFSNSRSEMNVSTLELGDSALYLCASSAVDGTYGYTFGSGTRLTVV.

V usage is TRBV6-5 and J usage is TRBJ1-2; D uncertain. The germline V and J ends were trimmed by 0 bases and 8 bases, with 10 bases remaining between them. The CDR3 length is 13 residues. Germline values: CDR1 MNHEY, CDR2 SVGAGI. CDR3 in DNA: TGTGCCAGCAGTTACTCGATTGGGTCGGGCTACACCTTC. Translating gives CASSYSIGSGYTF.

The rearrangement uses TRBV4-2 and TRBJ1-2, with TRBD1 matching over 11 bases. Germline assignment: CDR1 LGHNA and CDR2 YNFKEQ. The CDR3 has 17 residues. J gave up 4 bases and V 0 bases, and 7 bases lay outside the gene matches. The CDR3 reads CASSQDRDRGSVYGYTF. The CDR3 nucleotides read TGTGCCAGCAGCCAAGATAGGGACAGGGGGTCGGTCTATGGCTACACCTTC.